This TCR beta chain was identified during a study of T cell changes during pregnancy in multiple sclerosis. The germline V gene has CDR1 SGDLS and CDR2 YYNGEE. This CDR3 is 16 amino acids long. V lost 0 bases and J lost 5; bases outside the gene matches: 9. Method: immunoSEQ multiplex PCR; TCRdb's copy keeps in-frame clones and lacks some. Altogether tens of thousands of clones are present, less than 95% being singletons, with the ten largest covering around 3.3%. The sample in question was peripheral blood, obtained after pregnancy. The sequence was collected from a female donor in good health, enrolled as a control in a pregnancy study. This rearrangement joins TRBV9 to TRBJ2-5; TRBD1 agrees at 8 bases. This CDR3 reads CASSVGGDRIVETQYF. The CDR3 nucleotides are TGTGCCAGCAGCGTAGGCGGGGACAGGATTGTTGAGACCCAGTACTTC.